This TCR beta chain originates from a study of control samples from healthy donors and cancer patients. The V end was cut by 8 bases, the J end by 3 bases, with 14 bases between. The CDR3 contains 14 residues. The germline gives CDR1 MNHEY, CDR2 SMNVEV (reference sequence). TCRdb's table, derived via immunoSEQ multiplex PCR, lists solely in-frame clones and lacks some. The profile covers about 50,000 clones, with 94% appearing a single time and less than 4.5% taken by the ten largest. The TCR was taken from a man aged 25-40 years in good health. The rearrangement links TRBV27 to TRBJ2-1; tentatively, D is TRBD1 or TRBD2 (7 bases each). Material for sequencing was blood. The CDR3 DNA follows: TGTGCCAGCGCAGGGGGGGCGCACTACAATGAGCAGTTCTTC. It yields the protein CASAGGAHYNEQFF.